This TCR beta chain was retrieved from a study of control samples from healthy donors and cancer patients. This clone came up a few times. The CDR3 has 13 residues. Trimming took 11 bases from V and 3 from J, leaving 17 bases between them. Per the germline V gene, CDR1 is MNHEY and CDR2 is SMNVEV (reference sequence). The repertoire was sequenced with immunoSEQ multiplex PCR; TCRdb's copy has only in-frame clones and lacks some. The profile shows fewer than 200,000 clones, roughly 90% of them singletons. Sequencing was carried out using blood. The chain has TRBV27 and TRBJ2-7, with D maybe TRBD1 (7 bases). The sequence derives from a man aged 30-40 years in good health. The CDR3 DNA follows: TGTGCCTCCTCGGAGGGACAGAACTACGAGCAGTACTTC. This sequence encodes CASSEGQNYEQYF.